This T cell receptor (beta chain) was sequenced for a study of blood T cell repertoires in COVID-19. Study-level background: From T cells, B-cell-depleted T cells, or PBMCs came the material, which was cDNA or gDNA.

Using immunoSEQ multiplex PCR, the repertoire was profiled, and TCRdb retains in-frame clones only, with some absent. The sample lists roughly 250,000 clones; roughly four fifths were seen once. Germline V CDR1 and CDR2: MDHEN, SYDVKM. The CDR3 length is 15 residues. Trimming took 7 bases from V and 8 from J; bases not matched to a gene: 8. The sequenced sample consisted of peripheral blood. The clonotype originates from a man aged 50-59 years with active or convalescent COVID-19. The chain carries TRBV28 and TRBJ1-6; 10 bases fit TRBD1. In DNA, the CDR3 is TGTGCCAGCAACCCTCTCGGACAGGGGGATTCACCCCTCCACTTT. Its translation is CASNPLGQGDSPLHF.